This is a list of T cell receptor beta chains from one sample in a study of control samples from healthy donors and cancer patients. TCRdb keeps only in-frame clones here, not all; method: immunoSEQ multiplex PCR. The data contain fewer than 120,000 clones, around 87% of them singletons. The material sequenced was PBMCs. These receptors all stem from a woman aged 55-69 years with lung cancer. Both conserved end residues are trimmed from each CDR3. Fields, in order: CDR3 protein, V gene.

ASSLEGSNTEAF | TRBV11-2
ASSSQGAGLNLDTQY | TRBV25-1
ASSRGSHETRAF | TRBV16
ASSSRGAGELF | TRBV7-2
ASSLGQPPPYGYT | TRBV3-1/TRBV3-2
ASSVSRDLREGIQY | TRBV9
ASSLGQGRFNQPQH | TRBV19
ASRLLGGANSPLH | TRBV3-1/TRBV3-2
ASSVAAGASGNTIY | TRBV9
ASSQTSGSLNYGYT | TRBV3-1/TRBV3-2
ASSDTEGLGRTNHLYEQY | TRBV6-6
AISEAGQLNTEAF | TRBV10-3
ASSSGTVIYGYT | TRBV28
ASSHDSGRTNQPQH | TRBV4-1
ASSESPNTGELF | TRBV6-1
ASSIQPGPQH | TRBV19
ASSERRTANTEAF | TRBV2
AGGGQGAFTEAF | TRBV30
ASSLLANYGYT | TRBV6-5
ASSPQGMRGEQY | TRBV5-8
ASSPGSRQPQH | TRBV12-3/TRBV12-4
ASSLDTGVYNEQF | TRBV5-4
ASRDSMNTEAF | TRBV12-3/TRBV12-4
ASSLEGADSPLH | TRBV5-5